Listed below are T cell receptor beta chains from one sample, sequenced in a study of blood T cell repertoires in COVID-19. Libraries were prepared by immunoSEQ multiplex PCR; TCRdb keeps only in-frame clonotypes and omits some of them. The sample lists around 140,000 clones; roughly 89% were seen once. The source material was peripheral blood. The origin of the receptors is a woman aged 50 to 60 with active or convalescent COVID-19. CDR3s include the opening cysteine and the closing phenylalanine or tryptophan. A D gene is named only where the DNA matches it firmly. Size values are once, few and many counts, or a class for expanded clones, and some rows have none.

- TRBJ1-1 TRBV5-1 - TGCGCCAGCAGCTTGGGGACAGAAGGGGCTGAAGCTTTCTTT CASSLGTEGAEAFF
- TRBJ1-2 TRBV29-1 TRBD1 TGCAGCGTTGAGTCGACAGGGGGCAACTATGGCTACACCTTC CSVESTGGNYGYTF
- TRBJ2-2 TRBV5-1 TRBD2 TGCGCCAGCAGCTTCCAACTAGCGGCTAACACCGGGGAGCTGTTTTTT CASSFQLAANTGELFF
few TRBJ2-6 TRBV5-1 - TGCGCCAGCAGACAGACAGGAAGAGCCTCTGGGGCCAACGTCCTGACTTTC CASRQTGRASGANVLTF
- TRBJ1-2 TRBV7-9 TRBD1 TGTGCCAGCAGCTTAGAGGCAGGGGGCTACTATGGCTACACCTTC CASSLEAGGYYGYTF
- TRBJ1-2 TRBV18 TRBD1 TGTGCCAGCTCACCGGGACAGAGCTTATTTAACTATGGCTACACCTTC CASSPGQSLFNYGYTF
- TRBJ1-2 TRBV28 TRBD1 TGTGCCAGCAGTCGCCGACAGGGGGTCCCCCGACTCAACTATGGCTACACCTTC CASSRRQGVPRLNYGYTF
once TRBJ2-1 TRBV18 TRBD2 TGTGCCAGCTCACCGGCCTCGACGCCCACTACCCCTAGCGGGAGGGGTCGGAGCGAGCAGTTCTTC CASSPASTPTTPSGRGRSEQFF
- TRBJ2-7 TRBV3-1/TRBV3-2 - TGTGCCAGCAGCCATCCTCGGACAGCCGCCCCCTACGAGCAGTACTTC CASSHPRTAAPYEQYF
- TRBJ2-3 TRBV7-2 - TGTGCCAGCAGCTTAGAAAGTATGGGGGGTCTCACAGATACGCAGTATTTT CASSLESMGGLTDTQYF
- TRBJ2-7 TRBV19 TRBD1 TGTGCCAGTAGCCCCCGCTTTGGACAGGAGTCCCTCGAGCAGTACTTC CASSPRFGQESLEQYF
- TRBJ2-4 TRBV3-1/TRBV3-2 TRBD2 TGTGCCAGCAGCCACCCGATCGGGGAGCGGGAGGGGGCTAAAGGCAAAAACATTCAGTACTTC CASSHPIGEREGAKGKNIQYF
- TRBJ2-2 TRBV7-6 - TGTGCCAGCAGCCCCCGAGGATTTACCGGGGAGCTGTTTTTT CASSPRGFTGELFF
few TRBJ2-7 TRBV18 - TGTGCCAGCTCACCACAAGGAGGGACGGGACTCCTGATGAGGGCAGAGCAGTACTTC CASSPQGGTGLLMRAEQYF
- TRBJ1-2 TRBV6-2/TRBV6-3 - TGTGCCAGCAGTTACGCCCCGGGTAACTATGGCTACACCTTC CASSYAPGNYGYTF
once TRBJ1-1 TRBV2 TRBD1 TGTGCCAGCAGTGGACAGGGGGCGAAGGACACTGAAGCTTTCTTT CASSGQGAKDTEAFF
- TRBJ1-5 TRBV18 - TGTGCCAGCTCACCACCTGGGGGGAATCAGCCCCAGCATTTT CASSPPGGNQPQHF